A selection of T cell receptor beta chains follows, all from one sample in a study of T cell repertoires and leukemia-associated antigens. TCRdb redid the calling of the 5' RACE reads with MiXCR, one entry per CDR3 protein. The table includes over 10,000 distinct CDR3 sequences, roughly two fifths detected once. Antigen specificity for these receptors is unknown. Sequenced: CD3+ T cells sorted from blood and cultured. The receptors derive from a female donor in good health. Each CDR3 is given with its conserved first and last residue. Fields, in order: D gene, V gene, clone size, J gene, CDR3 DNA, CDR3 protein. The D gene is left open where the match is weak. Some rows have no size entry. The others give once, few or many, or a class for an expanded clone.

D gene: NA
V gene: TRBV12-1
clone size: NA
J gene: TRBJ2-7
CDR3 DNA: TGTGCCAGCAGCTTCACTACAGGGGGCTACGAGCAGTACTTC
CDR3 protein: CASSFTTGGYEQYF

D gene: NA
V gene: TRBV4-1
clone size: NA
J gene: TRBJ2-2
CDR3 DNA: TGCGCCAGTAGCCACCTAAAGGAACACGGGGAGCTGTTTTTT
CDR3 protein: CASSHLKEHGELFF

D gene: NA
V gene: TRBV29-1
clone size: few
J gene: TRBJ1-5
CDR3 DNA: TGCAGCGTTGTGGCACCCAATCAGCCCCAGCATTTT
CDR3 protein: CSVVAPNQPQHF

D gene: NA
V gene: TRBV9
clone size: NA
J gene: TRBJ1-5
CDR3 DNA: TGTGCCAGCAGCGTAGCTGGCACGCTAAATACGCAGCATTTT
CDR3 protein: CASSVAGTLNTQHF

D gene: NA
V gene: TRBV7-2
clone size: NA
J gene: TRBJ1-2
CDR3 DNA: TGTGCCAGCAGCTTAGCGTTCCTAGGCAAGGAGCGGTATGGCTACACCTTC
CDR3 protein: CASSLAFLGKERYGYTF

D gene: NA
V gene: TRBV5-6
clone size: many
J gene: TRBJ2-1
CDR3 DNA: TGTGCCAGCAGCTTGGGGCTGAATGAGCAGTTCTTC
CDR3 protein: CASSLGLNEQFF

D gene: NA
V gene: TRBV6-7
clone size: many
J gene: TRBJ1-1
CDR3 DNA: TGTGCCAGCAGTTACTCATATCCCCTACGGCGCACTGAAGCTTTCTTT
CDR3 protein: CASSYSYPLRRTEAFF

D gene: TRBD2
V gene: TRBV4-3
clone size: medium-sized
J gene: TRBJ2-3
CDR3 DNA: TGCGCCAGCAGCCAAGATAGAGCGGGAGTGTCAGATACGCAGTATTTT
CDR3 protein: CASSQDRAGVSDTQYF

D gene: TRBD1
V gene: TRBV18
clone size: NA
J gene: TRBJ1-2
CDR3 DNA: TGTGTCGGCTCACCACGGGACAGGCCATACTATGGCTACACCTTC
CDR3 protein: CVGSPRDRPYYGYTF

D gene: NA
V gene: TRBV7-2
clone size: NA
J gene: TRBJ1-1
CDR3 DNA: TGTGCCAGCAGCGACCTGAACACTGAAGCTTTCTTT
CDR3 protein: CASSDLNTEAFF

D gene: TRBD2
V gene: TRBV7-2
clone size: medium-sized
J gene: TRBJ2-1
CDR3 DNA: TGTGCCAGCAGCTTTCAATGGACTAGCGGGGATCCTAACTTC
CDR3 protein: CASSFQWTSGDPNF

D gene: TRBD2
V gene: TRBV7-2
clone size: many
J gene: TRBJ2-2
CDR3 DNA: TGTGCCAGCAGCTTAACTAGCGGAAACACCGGGGAGCTGTTTTTT
CDR3 protein: CASSLTSGNTGELFF

D gene: TRBD2
V gene: TRBV20-1
clone size: NA
J gene: TRBJ2-3
CDR3 DNA: TGCAGTGCTAAAAACCGACTAGCGGGAAGGACAGATACGCAGTATTTT
CDR3 protein: CSAKNRLAGRTDTQYF

D gene: TRBD1
V gene: TRBV18
clone size: NA
J gene: TRBJ1-1
CDR3 DNA: TGTGCCAGCTCTACTGACAGGGGACACACGGGAGCTTTCTTT
CDR3 protein: CASSTDRGHTGAFF

D gene: NA
V gene: TRBV20-1
clone size: NA
J gene: TRBJ1-5
CDR3 DNA: TGCAGTGCTAGAGAGACAGGTACCGTCAATCAGCCCCAGCATTTT
CDR3 protein: CSARETGTVNQPQHF

D gene: TRBD2
V gene: TRBV12-3/TRBV12-4
clone size: once
J gene: TRBJ2-1
CDR3 DNA: TGTACCAGCAGTTCGCTAACTAGCGGGATCTACAATGAGCAGTTCTTC
CDR3 protein: CTSSSLTSGIYNEQFF

D gene: NA
V gene: TRBV7-6
clone size: NA
J gene: TRBJ2-3
CDR3 DNA: TGTGCCAGTAGCGTAAGAGCAGATACGCAGTATTTC
CDR3 protein: CASSVRADTQYF

D gene: NA
V gene: TRBV7-9
clone size: many
J gene: TRBJ1-2
CDR3 DNA: TGTGCCAGCGGACCCTACAGCACCGGTTATGGCTATACCTTC
CDR3 protein: CASGPYSTGYGYTF

D gene: TRBD2
V gene: TRBV5-1
clone size: medium-sized
J gene: TRBJ2-1
CDR3 DNA: TGCGCCAGCAGCTGGGGACTAGCGATCTCCTACAATGAGCAGTTCTTC
CDR3 protein: CASSWGLAISYNEQFF

D gene: NA
V gene: TRBV20-1
clone size: NA
J gene: TRBJ1-1
CDR3 DNA: TGCAGGGTGGGACGTACGAACACTGAAGCTTTCTTT
CDR3 protein: CRVGRTNTEAFF

D gene: NA
V gene: TRBV6-5
clone size: many
J gene: TRBJ2-7
CDR3 DNA: TGTGCCAGCAGTTCTACAGGTTATCGGTACTTC
CDR3 protein: CASSSTGYRYF

D gene: TRBD2
V gene: TRBV20-1
clone size: NA
J gene: TRBJ2-7
CDR3 DNA: TGCAGTGCGTTGGGACTAGCGGGAGTTTCTCCAAGCTACGAGCAGTACTTC
CDR3 protein: CSALGLAGVSPSYEQYF

D gene: NA
V gene: TRBV7-9
clone size: NA
J gene: TRBJ2-7
CDR3 DNA: TGTGCCAGCAGCTCCCGTGATTTGGGGGCCTCAGAGCAGTACTTC
CDR3 protein: CASSSRDLGASEQYF

D gene: NA
V gene: TRBV20-1
clone size: medium-sized
J gene: TRBJ2-5
CDR3 DNA: TGCAGTGCTAGAGATCGGGTGGGGGAGACCCAGTACTTC
CDR3 protein: CSARDRVGETQYF

D gene: TRBD2
V gene: TRBV7-3
clone size: NA
J gene: TRBJ2-5
CDR3 DNA: TGTGCCAGCAGCCCATCTAGCGGGCTCCAAGAGACCCAGTACTTC
CDR3 protein: CASSPSSGLQETQYF

D gene: TRBD1
V gene: TRBV19
clone size: NA
J gene: TRBJ1-5
CDR3 DNA: TGTGCCAGCAGCGACAGGGGAAACGGCCACAATCAGCCCCAGCATTTT
CDR3 protein: CASSDRGNGHNQPQHF

D gene: TRBD2
V gene: TRBV12-3/TRBV12-4
clone size: NA
J gene: TRBJ2-1
CDR3 DNA: TGTGCCAGCAGTTTGTTCAGCGGGAGGATCGGCAATGAGCAGTTCTTC
CDR3 protein: CASSLFSGRIGNEQFF

D gene: NA
V gene: TRBV28
clone size: NA
J gene: TRBJ2-5
CDR3 DNA: TGTGCCGTAACGGGGCTTTCCCAAGAGACCCAGTACTTC
CDR3 protein: CAVTGLSQETQYF

D gene: NA
V gene: TRBV4-1
clone size: NA
J gene: TRBJ2-2
CDR3 DNA: TGCGCCAGCAGCCAAACGGGGACCGGGGAGCTGTTTTTT
CDR3 protein: CASSQTGTGELFF

D gene: NA
V gene: TRBV7-9
clone size: once
J gene: TRBJ1-2
CDR3 DNA: TGTGCCAGCAGCTTAGCGTCTTCGGTGCGAGGATACACCTTC
CDR3 protein: CASSLASSVRGYTF

D gene: NA
V gene: TRBV4-1
clone size: many
J gene: TRBJ2-5
CDR3 DNA: TGCGCCAGCAGCCCGGCTACCCCGGGACCGTCGCAAGAGACCCAGTACTTC
CDR3 protein: CASSPATPGPSQETQYF

D gene: NA
V gene: TRBV6-5
clone size: many
J gene: TRBJ2-2
CDR3 DNA: TGTGCCAGCAATGGGGGGCCGGGCGGGGAGCTGTTTTTT
CDR3 protein: CASNGGPGGELFF

D gene: NA
V gene: TRBV25-1
clone size: few
J gene: TRBJ2-1
CDR3 DNA: TGTGCCAGCAGTGAAGGCGTCTCAGGCTCCTACAATGAGCGGTTCTTC
CDR3 protein: CASSEGVSGSYNERFF

D gene: NA
V gene: TRBV20-1
clone size: NA
J gene: TRBJ2-3
CDR3 DNA: TGCAGTGCTAGAGATCAGGGAGACGGGCAGCGGACAGATACGCAGTATTTT
CDR3 protein: CSARDQGDGQRTDTQYF

D gene: NA
V gene: TRBV5-5
clone size: NA
J gene: TRBJ2-1
CDR3 DNA: TGTGCCAGCAGCTTGGACAGAGACAATGAGCGATTCTTC
CDR3 protein: CASSLDRDNERFF

D gene: NA
V gene: TRBV4-3
clone size: NA
J gene: TRBJ2-7
CDR3 DNA: TGCGCCAGCAGCCAAGCCGGGACGAGGAGCTCCTACGAGCAGTACTTC
CDR3 protein: CASSQAGTRSSYEQYF

D gene: NA
V gene: TRBV11-3
clone size: large
J gene: TRBJ1-1
CDR3 DNA: TGTGCCAGCAGCCAGAACAGGGTTGGAGCTTTCTTT
CDR3 protein: CASSQNRVGAFF

D gene: NA
V gene: TRBV6-1
clone size: NA
J gene: TRBJ2-2
CDR3 DNA: TGTGCCGGTCGTTCCCCCGGGCGAGACACCGGGGAGCTGTTTTTT
CDR3 protein: CAGRSPGRDTGELFF

D gene: NA
V gene: TRBV15
clone size: NA
J gene: TRBJ2-4
CDR3 DNA: TGTGCCACCAGCAGAGCCCCCCGACCAGTGAAAAACATTCAGTACTTC
CDR3 protein: CATSRAPRPVKNIQYF

D gene: TRBD2
V gene: TRBV11-2
clone size: NA
J gene: TRBJ2-1
CDR3 DNA: TGTGCCGGCAGCGTTTTGTTCAGGACTAGCGGGAGTCGGGGCTCCTACAATGAGCAGTTCTTC
CDR3 protein: CAGSVLFRTSGSRGSYNEQFF

D gene: TRBD2
V gene: TRBV7-9
clone size: few
J gene: TRBJ2-1
CDR3 DNA: TGTGCCAGCAGACCCCTAGCGGGAGTTCTCGGTGAGCAGTTCTTC
CDR3 protein: CASRPLAGVLGEQFF